Listed below are T cell receptor beta chains from one sample, sequenced in a study of T cells in localized non-small cell lung cancer. This table comes from immunoSEQ multiplex PCR, and its TCRdb copy is limited to in-frame clones, with some not included. The sample has about 35,000 clones, over 75% seen once. Sequences were derived from peripheral blood, sampled before any cancer treatment. The origin of the receptors is a male donor older than 55 with stage III squamous cell lung carcinoma. Each CDR3 is given with its conserved first and last residue. Each record gives: J gene, V gene, clone size, D gene, CDR3 DNA, CDR3 protein. A D gene is named only where the DNA matches it firmly. For some rows the clone size is stated as once, few or many, or as a class when expanded; others skip it.

TRBJ2-6,TRBV7-9,-,TRBD1,TGTGCCAGCAGTTCCCGGGACAGTCACTCTGGGGCCAACGTCCTGACTTTC,CASSSRDSHSGANVLTF
TRBJ2-1,TRBV5-8,-,-,TGTGCCAGCAGCCCTAATGAGCAGTTCTTC,CASSPNEQFF
TRBJ1-6,TRBV5-4,-,TRBD1,TGTGCCAGCAGCTTGGAGGGGACAGGGTATAATTCACCCCTCCACTTT,CASSLEGTGYNSPLHF
TRBJ2-1,TRBV10-3,-,-,TGTGCCATCAGCCTGAACAATGAGCAGTTCTTC,CAISLNNEQFF
TRBJ2-7,TRBV27,-,TRBD2,TGTGCCAGCAGTTCTGACCCGGGACTACGAACCTACGAGCAGTACTTC,CASSSDPGLRTYEQYF
TRBJ2-1,TRBV30,-,-,TGTGCCACCCCGGGCCGCTACAATGAGCAGTTCTTC,CATPGRYNEQFF
TRBJ1-4,TRBV19,-,-,TGTGCCAGTAGTATGGTGGCAACTAATGAAAAACTGTTTTTT,CASSMVATNEKLFF
TRBJ2-6,TRBV19,few,-,TGTGCCAGTTTCGGACAGAGTCTCTCTGGGGCCAACGTCCTGACTTTC,CASFGQSLSGANVLTF
TRBJ1-2,TRBV7-2,-,-,TGTGCCAGCAGCCCACGACAGGATAACTATGGCTACACCTTC,CASSPRQDNYGYTF
TRBJ2-1,TRBV10-3,few,TRBD2,TGTGCCATCAGTGAGCTCCTAGCGGATATCGACAATGAGCAGTTCTTC,CAISELLADIDNEQFF
TRBJ2-1,TRBV18,-,-,TGTGCCAGCTCACCATCCCCGGGGCCCCAGTTCTTC,CASSPSPGPQFF
TRBJ1-6,TRBV5-1,-,-,TGCGCCAGCAGCCCGGTGAATTTCAGGGCAGGATCACCCCTCCACTTT,CASSPVNFRAGSPLHF
TRBJ1-2,TRBV19,-,-,TGTGCCAGTAGTATAGGCCAGGGGACCTATGGCTACACCTTC,CASSIGQGTYGYTF
TRBJ2-1,TRBV5-1,-,-,TGCGCCAGCAGCTTTGAAGTCGATTACAATGAGCAGTTCTTC,CASSFEVDYNEQFF
TRBJ2-3,TRBV5-6,-,-,TGTGCCAGCAGCCTGGCGGGACTGAACACAGATACGCAGTATTTT,CASSLAGLNTDTQYF
TRBJ2-6,TRBV19,-,TRBD1,TGTGCCAGTAGGGCGACAGGGGCCGACTCTGGGGCCAACGTCCTGACTTTC,CASRATGADSGANVLTF
TRBJ1-1,TRBV29-1,-,-,TGCAGCGTCCAAGTCCCTGAAGCTTTCTTT,CSVQVPEAFF
TRBJ1-1,TRBV9,-,-,TGTGCCAGCAGCGTAGACTCCTTCACTGAAGCTTTCTTT,CASSVDSFTEAFF
TRBJ2-3,TRBV27,-,-,TGTGCCAGCAGTTTCGGGGGTACAGATACGCAGTATTTT,CASSFGGTDTQYF
TRBJ1-4,TRBV7-6,-,-,TGTGCCAGCAGCTTAGGATTTCAGGGAGCTGAAAAACTGTTTTTT,CASSLGFQGAEKLFF
TRBJ2-5,TRBV5-1,-,-,TGCGCCAGCAGCTTGATACCGGGAGAGACCCAGTACTTC,CASSLIPGETQYF
TRBJ2-7,TRBV30,-,-,TGTGCCTGGAGTGTACGTCTCGCGCCAGGGCGTGAGCAGTACTTC,CAWSVRLAPGREQYF
TRBJ1-1,TRBV11-2,-,-,TGTGCCAGCAGCTTAGAGCCCGGGGGGGCGGACACTGAAGCTTTCTTT,CASSLEPGGADTEAFF
TRBJ1-1,TRBV5-4,once,-,TGTGCCAGCAGCCCTACCGGGGGGGTGAACACTGAAGCTTTCTTT,CASSPTGGVNTEAFF
TRBJ1-2,TRBV29-1,-,TRBD1,TGCAGCGTTGAAGATCTGGGACAGGGCTTCCATGGCTACACCTTC,CSVEDLGQGFHGYTF
TRBJ2-3,TRBV9,once,-,TGTGCCAGCAGCGTAGGGGCCAGCGGTAGCACAGATACGCAGTATTTT,CASSVGASGSTDTQYF
TRBJ2-3,TRBV11-2,-,TRBD1,TGTGCCAGCACAAGACAGGGGGCGTCAGATACGCAGTATTTT,CASTRQGASDTQYF
TRBJ1-2,TRBV5-1,-,-,TGCGCCAGCAGCTTGGGCGGGACGGATAACTATGGCTACACCTTC,CASSLGGTDNYGYTF
TRBJ2-1,TRBV10-3,-,-,TGTGCCATCCGCGGTGCAGCGGAGCGAGACAATGAGCAGTTCTTC,CAIRGAAERDNEQFF
TRBJ2-5,TRBV7-9,few,TRBD1,TGTGCCAGCAGCTTGGGGACAGGCCAAGAGACCCAGTACTTC,CASSLGTGQETQYF
TRBJ1-1,TRBV5-5,-,-,TGTGCCAGCAGCGTAGAGCCGGTACGCACTGAAGCTTTCTTT,CASSVEPVRTEAFF
TRBJ1-5,TRBV5-6,-,-,TGTGCCAGCAGCTACCAATGGGAACAGCCCCAGCATTTT,CASSYQWEQPQHF
TRBJ1-6,TRBV5-1,-,-,TGCGCCAGCAGCTTGGCCACGGGCAGCGCTAATTCACCCCTCCACTTT,CASSLATGSANSPLHF
TRBJ2-2,TRBV11-3,-,-,TGTGCCAGCAGCGTAATTAACACCGGGGAGCTGTTTTTT,CASSVINTGELFF
TRBJ1-4,TRBV5-1,few,-,TGCGCCAGCAGCTTGGAGGGGGACCCGGGTGAAAAACTGTTTTTT,CASSLEGDPGEKLFF
TRBJ2-7,TRBV7-6,-,-,TGTGCCAGCAGCCCTAGTTGGGGGAGAAGCGAGCAGTACTTC,CASSPSWGRSEQYF
TRBJ1-1,TRBV19,once,-,TGTGCCACTAGAGCTGACAGGCTGAACACTGAAGCTTTCTTT,CATRADRLNTEAFF
TRBJ2-2,TRBV30,-,-,TGTGCCTGGAGTCTTGCAACCGGGGAGCTGTTTTTT,CAWSLATGELFF
TRBJ2-1,TRBV10-3,-,-,TGTGCCATCAGTGAGTCGGTAGTCGGAAACAATGAGCAGTTCTTC,CAISESVVGNNEQFF
TRBJ1-1,TRBV19,-,-,TGTGCCAGTAGTATTGATCAGAACACTGAAGCTTTCTTT,CASSIDQNTEAFF
TRBJ2-7,TRBV6-5,-,-,TGTGCCAGCAGTCGGGACGTGAGCTCCTACGAGCAGTACTTC,CASSRDVSSYEQYF
TRBJ1-5,TRBV30,once,-,TGTGCCTGGAATTCAGGCGGACGGCCCCAGCATTTT,CAWNSGGRPQHF
TRBJ2-1,TRBV5-1,-,-,TGCGCCAGCAGCTTGGATTCAGGTTTCGATGAGCAGTTCTTC,CASSLDSGFDEQFF
TRBJ2-7,TRBV18,-,-,TGTGCCAGCTCACCAAACCCTTCGGGCGAGCAGTACTTC,CASSPNPSGEQYF
TRBJ2-3,TRBV12-5,-,-,TGTGCTAGTGGTGAGGGGGTTTGGGCCGCAGATACGCAGTATTTT,CASGEGVWAADTQYF
TRBJ1-4,TRBV7-6,-,-,TGTGCCAGCAGCTTAAACCCTAAAGAGGAAAAACTGTTTTTT,CASSLNPKEEKLFF
TRBJ1-1,TRBV21-1,-,-,TGTGCCAGCAGCAAACCCTGGTGTGGGGCTAAGAACACTGAAGCTTTCTTT,CASSKPWCGAKNTEAFF
TRBJ2-1,TRBV7-2,-,TRBD1,TGTGCCAGCAGCTTATATGGGACAGGGTCGAATGAGCAGTTCTTC,CASSLYGTGSNEQFF